This T cell receptor beta chain stems from a study of glioma-infiltrating T cells after dendritic cell vaccination. All glioblastoma patients lacked an isocitrate dehydrogenase mutation. The immunoSEQ assay amplified TCRB CDR3 from up to about 2 ug DNA. Amplification used 60 V beta primers and 13 J beta primers. Libraries were prepared by immunoSEQ multiplex PCR; TCRdb keeps only in-frame clonotypes and omits some of them. Of about 92,000 clones detected, approximately 84% appear once; the ten largest clones hold 15% to 19%. Comment on this clone: The target antigen is unknown.

Regarding the study as a whole: Few patients contributed both blood and tumor specimens.

There are 15 residues in the CDR3. Germline values: CDR1 SGHVS, CDR2 FNYEAQ. V was trimmed by 5 bases and J by 6 bases, leaving 17 bases between them. This clonotype was sampled from a human donor with glioblastoma. The starting material was blood, obtained before dendritic cell vaccination. V usage is TRBV7-6 and J usage is TRBJ2-1; tentatively, D is TRBD1 (6 bases). The CDR3 loop reads CASSTFRGRGNEQFF. CDR3 DNA sequence: TGTGCCAGCAGCACCTTCCGTGGCAGGGGCAATGAGCAGTTCTTC.